Shown below are 8 T cell receptor beta chains from a single sample sequenced in a study of T cell repertoires in cytomegalovirus infection. TCRdb reprocessed the reads with MiXCR, giving one entry per CDR3 protein. Among approximately 730,000 distinct CDR3 sequences, roughly 28% were seen once, and the ten largest hold less than 15%. Antigen specificity for these receptors is unknown. The specimen was cultured CD8+ T cells from PBMCs, collected from culture after CMV antigen stimulation. The receptors were gathered from a human donor in good health (CMV status not recorded). Some clones in this sample may be carry-over from other donors' samples.

This clonotype was observed a handful of times. CDR3 bases: TGTGCCAGCAGTTTATCACGACTAGCGGCCTACAATGAGCAGTTCTTC. Translation: CASSLSRLAAYNEQFF. The chain carries TRBV27 and TRBJ2-1, with TRBD2 matching 9 bases. The trim removed 0 bases at V and 2 bases at J, leaving 2 bases unmatched. The CDR3 length is 16 residues. CDR1 and CDR2 from the germline V gene are MNHEY and SMNVEV (reference sequence).

This chain joins TRBV20-1 and TRBJ2-1; TRBD2 is a possible D gene (6 bases). The CDR3 is 14 amino acids. Germline CDR1 and CDR2: DFQATT and SNEGSKA (reference sequence). V dropped 3 bases and J dropped 8 bases, with 17 bases sitting between them. The CDR3 nucleotides read TGCAGTGCTAGTTCACCGCGGACGGGAGATGAGCAGTTCTTC. Amino acid sequence: CSASSPRTGDEQFF.

There are a few counts of this clonotype. The chain is built from TRBV20-1 and TRBJ2-2; weak D call: TRBD2 (6 bases). Germline values: CDR1 DFQATT, CDR2 SNEGSKA (reference sequence). V lost 5 bases and J 6 bases, leaving 16 bases between the germline ends. CDR3 length: 14 amino acids. CDR3 protein: CSAPGGGLAGELFF. The DNA for the CDR3 is TGCAGTGCTCCCGGGGGAGGACTCGCCGGGGAGCTGTTTTTT.

Concerning this clonotype: The junction does not match germline at one end; this may be a read error. The chain links TRBV7-7 to TRBJ2-2; the match to TRBD1 covers 9 bases. Germline lookup yields CDR1 SSHAT and CDR2 FNYEAQ (reference sequence). The length of the CDR3 is 17 residues. The CDR3: CASSLGTGSANTGELFF. In DNA form, the CDR3 reads TGTGCTAGCAGCTTAGGGACAGGGTCCGCGAACACCGGGGAGCTGTTTTTT. The whole variable domain, filled in from reference TRBV7-7 and TRBJ2-2, reads GAGVSQSPRYKVTKRGQDVTLRCDPISSHATLYWYQQALGQGPEFLTYFNYEAQPDKSGLPSDRFSAERPEGSISTLTIQRTEQRDSAMYRCASSLGTGSANTGELFFGEGSRLTVL.

The gene calls are TRBV25-1 and TRBJ1-6, with D maybe TRBD1 (6 bases). Trimming stripped 2 bases from V and 4 bases from J, with 24 bases between. The CDR3 contains 20 residues. From germline, CDR1 is MGHDK and CDR2 SYGVNS. CDR3 bases: TGTGCCAGCAGTGAACGAGAATCTGGAGCGGGGGCGCGGTATAATTCACCCCTCCACTTT. Amino acid sequence: CASSERESGAGARYNSPLHF.

Only a few counts were recorded for this clonotype. This chain joins TRBV5-8 and TRBJ2-7, with D hard to call. The length of the CDR3 is 13 residues. Deletions cut 2 bases from V and 3 bases from J, with 9 bases between. Germline-derived CDR1 and CDR2 are SGHTS and YDEGEE. Written as DNA, the CDR3 is TGTGCCAGCAGCTTAATGGGGAACTACGAGCAGTACGTC. Protein sequence: CASSLMGNYEQYV.

The V and J genes are TRBV10-2 and TRBJ2-5; TRBD1 is a possible D gene (6 bases). Germline CDR1 reads WSHSY; CDR2 reads SAAADI. The CDR3 sequence is 13 residues long. The V end lost 2 bases, the J end lost 7 bases, and 11 bases lay between the germline ends. CDR3 region: CASSENRARTQYF. The CDR3 DNA is TGCGCCAGCAGTGAGAACAGGGCTAGGACCCAGTACTTC.

The rearrangement joins TRBV5-1 to TRBJ1-1, with 9 bases identical to TRBD1. There are 14 residues in the CDR3. Germline CDR1 and CDR2: SGHRS and YFSETQ. Trimming took 2 bases from V and 6 from J; bases not matched to a gene: 5. The CDR3 spells CASSFGQGSAEAFF. The CDR3 nucleotides read TGCGCCAGCAGCTTCGGACAGGGGTCCGCTGAAGCTTTCTTT.